This T cell receptor beta chain was obtained from a study of graft-versus-host responses after intestinal transplantation. General study results and limits: Subjects displaying graft-donor T cell macrochimerism possessed elevated graft-versus-host to host-versus-graft clonal ratios inside allografts.

As regards this clone: What it binds is unknown.

V lost 8 bases, J lost 4 bases, and 15 bases lay in between. The CDR3 spans 13 residues. Germline CDR1 and CDR2: KGHSH and LQKENI. Some clones are missing from TCRdb's copy, which holds only in-frame ones; the method was immunoSEQ multiplex PCR. The repertoire holds about 92,000 clones, with roughly four fifths as singletons. The sample was unstimulated CD8+ T cells sorted from spleen or lymph node cells, taken before intestinal transplant. The chain joins TRBV18 to TRBJ2-7; D may match TRBD1 or TRBD2 (5 bases each). The receptor was derived from a human donor who received an intestinal transplant. This CDR3 reads CASQRTGAYEQYF. CDR3 nucleotides: TGTGCCAGCCAGAGGACCGGGGCGTACGAGCAGTACTTC.